Listed here are 23 T cell receptor beta chains from one sample, sequenced in a study of blood T cell repertoires in COVID-19. Only in-frame clones appear in the TCRdb table, and some are missing; sequencing was by immunoSEQ multiplex PCR. The sample holds about 77,000 clones, around 67% seen once. Sequencing input: peripheral blood. The origin of the receptors is a man aged 55 to 70 with acute or convalescent COVID-19.

The DNA for the CDR3 is TGTGCCACCAGCAGGAACAGGGAATCGAACTATGGCTACACCTTC. Translating gives CATSRNRESNYGYTF. This sequence joins TRBV15 and TRBJ1-2, with a weak D call TRBD1 (6 bases). The germline V gene encodes CDR1 LNHNV and CDR2 YYDKDF (reference sequence). V lost 3 bases, J lost 2 bases, and 13 bases lay in between. This CDR3 spans 15 amino acids. Using reference TRBV15 and TRBJ1-2 for the parts outside the CDR3, the full variable domain is DAMVIQNPRYQVTQFGKPVTLSCSQTLNHNVMYWYQQKSSQAPKLLFHYYDKDFNNEADTPDNFQSRRPNTSFCFLDIRSPGLGDTAMYLCATSRNRESNYGYTFGSGTRLTVV.

The V gene is TRBV18, the J gene TRBJ2-7, with a tentative D call TRBD2 (5 bases). V lost 4 bases and J lost 3, with 7 bases in between. CDR1 and CDR2 (germline): KGHSH, LQKENI. This CDR3 contains 12 residues. CDR3 in DNA: TGTGCCAGCTCACTGAGGGACTACGAGCAGTACTTC. Translating it yields CASSLRDYEQYF.

V and J are TRBV25-1 and TRBJ1-4; D is unclear. CDR3 length: 17 amino acids. Deletions cut 2 bases from V and 0 bases from J, with 13 bases between. CDR1 is MGHDK, CDR2 SYGVNS, per germline. Here the CDR3 DNA reads TGTGCCAGCAGTGAACCGGAGGGAAGGGCAACTAATGAAAAACTGTTTTTT. This sequence encodes CASSEPEGRATNEKLFF. Combining the CDR3 with reference TRBV25-1 and TRBJ1-4 gives the whole variable domain EADIYQTPRYLVIGTGKKITLECSQTMGHDKMYWYQQDPGMELHLIHYSYGVNSTEKGDLSSESTVSRIRTEHFPLTLESARPSHTSQYLCASSEPEGRATNEKLFFGSGTQLSVL.

The chain links TRBV11-3 to TRBJ2-3; possible D gene TRBD2, 6 bases. Germline lookup yields CDR1 SGHNT and CDR2 YENEEA. This CDR3 spans 15 amino acids. Trimming removed 5 bases at V and 5 bases at J, with 17 bases between. The CDR3 loop is CASSGEGRNVDTQYF. The DNA of the CDR3 is TGTGCCAGCAGCGGAGAGGGGAGGAATGTAGATACGCAGTATTTT.

The chain recombines TRBV21-1 with TRBJ2-1; TRBD2 is taken as the D call from the table, unchecked against the DNA. TRBV21-1 is shown as a pseudogene. The CDR3 is 14 residues long. The CDR3 DNA reads as TGTGCCAGCAGCACCCAGGGACTAGGTAATGAGCAGTTCTTC. This encodes CASSTQGLGNEQFF.

This sequence joins TRBV28 and TRBJ2-5; 7 bases are a match to TRBD1. The germline CDR1 and CDR2 sequences are MDHEN and SYDVKM. V dropped 7 bases and J dropped 4; count of bases not matched to a gene: 15. This CDR3 has 16 residues. The CDR3 sequence: CASTDPTGENLETQYF. DNA for the CDR3: TGTGCCAGCACCGACCCAACAGGGGAAAACCTAGAGACCCAGTACTTC.

The V and J genes are TRBV2 and TRBJ1-5, with TRBD1 matching over 8 bases. With V trimmed by 6 bases and J by 5 bases, 15 bases remained unmatched. This CDR3 has 17 amino acids. CDR1 SNHLY and CDR2 FYNNEI come from the germline V gene. CDR3 loop: CASRKSRAGGVDQPQHF. The CDR3 nucleotides read TGTGCCAGCAGGAAGAGCCGGGCAGGGGGCGTTGATCAGCCCCAGCATTTT.

The chain employs TRBV6-5 and TRBJ1-3; tentatively, D is TRBD1 (5 bases). V gave up 11 bases and J gave up 4 bases, with 18 bases separating them. CDR1 MNHEY and CDR2 SVGAGI come from the germline V gene. There are 14 residues in the CDR3. CDR3 sequence reads: CAGSTVLFGNTIYF. The DNA for the CDR3 is TGTGCCGGGTCGACAGTCCTCTTCGGAAACACCATATATTTT.

V and J are TRBV2 and TRBJ2-2; D call uncertain. Germline assignment: CDR1 SNHLY and CDR2 FYNNEI. The V gene lost 6 bases and the J gene lost 0 bases, with 8 bases spanning the gap. The CDR3 runs 14 residues. DNA of the CDR3: TGTGCCAGCAGGAACGCGCCGAACACCGGGGAGCTGTTTTTT. It is translated as CASRNAPNTGELFF.

This clone has only one observation. The chain combines TRBV11-2 with TRBJ2-3; 9 bases agree with TRBD2. Germline CDR1 SGHAT, CDR2 FQNNGV. V lost 3 bases and J lost 5; bases outside the gene matches: 6. This CDR3 region has 15 residues. CDR3 DNA: TGTGCCAGCAGCTTCGTCGGCGGGGGGGTAGATACGCAGTATTTT. This encodes CASSFVGGGVDTQYF.

This clone was observed a handful of times. The chain recombines TRBV10-3 with TRBJ2-1; TRBD2 matches at 9 bases. The CDR3 contains 14 residues. In germline, CDR1 is ENHRY, CDR2 SYGVKD. The V gene end was trimmed by 2 bases and the J gene end by 8 bases; junction bases not matched to a gene: 4. Written as DNA, the CDR3 is TGTGCCATCAGTGAGATAGCGGGAGAAGATGAGCAGTTCTTC. The encoded protein is CAISEIAGEDEQFF.

V is TRBV7-2 and J is TRBJ2-7; the match to TRBD2 covers 7 bases. The germline CDR1 and CDR2 sequences are SGHTA and FQGNSA. The CDR3 is 15 amino acids. With 4 bases clipped from V and 1 base from J, the junction kept 7 bases outside the gene matches. CDR3 in DNA: TGTGCCAGCAGCTGGGCTAGCGGAAGATCCTACGAGCAGTACTTC. Amino acid sequence: CASSWASGRSYEQYF.

The chain uses TRBV19 and TRBJ2-7, with 7 positions matching TRBD1. V lost 5 bases to trimming and J lost 2 bases; unmatched junction nucleotides: 6. Germline-derived CDR1 and CDR2 are LNHDA and SQIVND (reference sequence). The CDR3 spans 14 residues. In nucleotides, the CDR3 is TGTGCCAGTAGTTATGGGACAGAGACCTACGAGCAGTACTTC. It yields the protein CASSYGTETYEQYF.

V gene TRBV28 combines with J gene TRBJ2-2, with TRBD2 matching over 7 bases. This CDR3 region has 16 residues. Germline-derived CDR1 and CDR2 are MDHEN and SYDVKM. J gave up 3 bases and V 3 bases, and 7 bases lay outside the gene matches. DNA of the CDR3: TGTGCCAGCAGTTTTGCGGGAGCGGTGGACACCGGGGAGCTGTTTTTT. Protein product: CASSFAGAVDTGELFF.

This chain uses TRBV19 with TRBJ2-1; tentatively, D is TRBD1 (6 bases). V lost 6 bases to trimming and J lost 4 bases, with 13 bases between them. The CDR3 totals 14 residues. CDR1 LNHDA and CDR2 SQIVND come from the germline V gene (reference sequence). This CDR3 reads CASRGGPGYNEQFF. CDR3 DNA: TGTGCCAGTAGAGGGGGACCTGGGTACAATGAGCAGTTCTTC. Full variable domain (rest looked up from reference TRBV19 and TRBJ2-1): DGGITQSPKYLFRKEGQNVTLSCEQNLNHDAMYWYRQDPGQGLRLIYYSQIVNDFQKGDIAEGYSVSREKKESFPLTVTSAQKNPTAFYLCASRGGPGYNEQFFGPGTRLTVL.

The V gene is TRBV10-3, the J gene TRBJ1-6; 7 positions match TRBD1. The ends lost 7 bases at V and 7 bases at J; junction bases unmatched: 10. Germline V gives CDR1 ENHRY, CDR2 SYGVKD. This CDR3 comprises 15 residues. The CDR3: CAIKETGSENSPLHF. The CDR3 DNA reads as TGTGCCATCAAAGAGACAGGGTCGGAAAATTCACCCCTCCACTTT.

This CDR3 is CASSSDILQGRLLFF. For the CDR3, the DNA is TGCGCCAGCAGCTCCGACATACTCCAGGGCCGACTACTGTTTTTT. The chain combines TRBV5-1 with TRBJ1-4, with D tentatively TRBD1 (5 bases). There are 15 residues in the CDR3. The V gene lost 3 bases and the J gene lost 13 bases, with 22 bases spanning the gap. The germline V gene encodes CDR1 SGHRS and CDR2 YFSETQ. Based on the CDR3 plus reference TRBV5-1 and TRBJ1-4, the full variable domain is KAGVTQTPRYLIKTRGQQVTLSCSPISGHRSVSWYQQTPGQGLQFLFEYFSETQRNKGNFPGRFSGRQFSNSRSEMNVSTLELGDSALYLCASSSDILQGRLLFFGSGTQLSVL.

The chain joins TRBV1 to TRBJ2-3; the listed D gene, TRBD2, was not tested against the DNA. TRBV1 is a pseudogene segment. There are 20 residues in the CDR3. CDR3 loop: CTSSQGTDLPADCGTDTQYF. CDR3 nucleotides: TGCACCAGCAGCCAAGGGACTGACCTACCCGCGGATTGTGGCACAGATACGCAGTATTTT.

This clone was detected once. The rearrangement joins TRBV3-1 (or the pseudogene TRBV3-2) to TRBJ2-5; D remains unclear. The V end lost 1 base, the J end lost 4 bases, and 7 bases lay between the germline ends. Germline V lookup: CDR1 LGHDT, CDR2 YNNKEL (reference sequence). This CDR3 has 13 residues. CDR3: CASSQVRGETQYF. Written as DNA, the CDR3 is TGTGCCAGCAGCCAAGTCAGAGGAGAGACCCAGTACTTC.

The rearrangement links TRBV7-3 to TRBJ2-7; maybe TRBD1 (5 bases). Looked up from germline, CDR1 is SGHTA and CDR2 is FQGTGA. The CDR3 sequence is 11 residues long. V was pared by 5 bases and J by 11 bases, with 13 bases between. CDR3 DNA: TGTGCCAGCAGCCTCTTCAGGGAAAAGTACTTC. This sequence encodes CASSLFREKYF.

The chain links TRBV3-1 (or the pseudogene TRBV3-2) to TRBJ1-1; 7 bases match TRBD1. The CDR3 length is 16 residues. V gave up 0 bases and J gave up 2 bases; unmatched junction bases: 6. CDR1 is LGHDT and CDR2 is YNNKEL in the germline V gene (reference sequence). CDR3 nucleotide sequence: TGTGCCAGCAGCCAAGATCCCGGGACAGCTAACACTGAAGCTTTCTTT. Translating gives CASSQDPGTANTEAFF.

This clone was seen a handful of times. This rearrangement joins TRBV30 to TRBJ2-1, with 9 bases aligning to TRBD2. Trimming cost V 0 bases and J 6 bases; bases outside gene matches: 6. This CDR3 has 15 amino acids. Germline assignment: CDR1 GTSNPN and CDR2 SVGIG (reference sequence). CDR3 coding DNA: TGTGCCTGGAGTGTAGGCGGGGGGGCCCGCAATGAGCAGTTCTTC. It codes for CAWSVGGGARNEQFF.

This chain joins TRBV5-8 and TRBJ2-5; TRBD2 is a possible D gene (6 bases). The germline CDR1 and CDR2 sequences are SGHTS and YDEGEE. The V end was cut by 4 bases, the J end by 0 bases, with 16 bases between. This CDR3 comprises 16 residues. CDR3 sequence (DNA): TGTGCCAGCAGCCCTGGGGTCGCGGGGTACCAAGAGACCCAGTACTTC. It translates to CASSPGVAGYQETQYF.